The 17 T cell receptor beta chains presented below share a single source sample, sequenced in a study of T cell repertoires in cytomegalovirus infection (dated by TCRdb to between 2019 and 2020). Instrument on record: Illumina HiSeq 1500. TCRdb ran its own pipeline on the public reads, namely fastp trimming at Q25 and MiXCR clone calling, and kept in-frame beta chains. Every entry covers one CDR3 protein and lists the most common genes and DNA from its rows. This sample has over 300,000 distinct CDR3 sequences in its table, and over 7.5% of those were observed once. Jointly, the top ten make up around 4.1% of the sample. The sample taken for sequencing was PBMCs. These receptors were collected from a human donor in good health (CMV status not recorded). Some clones in this sample may be carry-over from other donors' samples.

Here the CDR3 reads CASSLFDSHSNQPQHF. The CDR3 DNA follows: TGTGCCAGCAGTCTATTTGACAGTCATAGCAATCAGCCCCAGCATTTT. This chain connects TRBV28 to TRBJ1-5, with D perhaps TRBD1 (5 bases). The CDR3 contains 16 residues. Germline-derived CDR1 and CDR2 are MDHEN and SYDVKM. Trimming cost V 5 bases and J 0 bases, with 14 bases left between them.

This clonotype was seen repeatedly, ten times or more. The V call is TRBV7-2, the J call TRBJ2-5; 7 nucleotides agree with TRBD2. Trimming at V came to 8 bases and at J to 4 bases, leaving 4 bases not matched to a gene. The CDR3 spans 12 residues. From germline, CDR1 is SGHTA and CDR2 FQGNSA. The CDR3: CASSLAAETQYF. The CDR3 coding sequence is TGTGCCAGCTCCCTAGCGGCAGAGACCCAGTACTTC.

The chain employs TRBV5-4 and TRBJ2-1; 9 bases are a match to TRBD2. Germline CDR1 reads SGHNT; CDR2 reads YYREEE (reference sequence). This CDR3 spans 15 amino acids. J was trimmed by 7 bases and V by 6 bases; bases with no gene match: 11. DNA of the CDR3: TGTGCCAGCAACCCCCGGCGGGGGGGCGAGAATGAGCAGTTCTTC. This codes for CASNPRRGGENEQFF.

This clonotype has ten or more counts. The chain uses TRBV3-1 and TRBJ2-4; D gene ambiguous. V was pared by 0 bases and J by 6 bases, with 3 bases between. CDR3 length equals 12 residues. The germline V gene has CDR1 LGHDT and CDR2 YNNKEL (reference sequence). The CDR3 is CASSQERNIQYF. CDR3 nucleotides: TGTGCCAGCAGCCAAGAGAGAAACATTCAGTACTTC.

J is TRBJ2-7 and V is TRBV7-2; D is unresolved. The germline V gene has CDR1 SGHTA and CDR2 FQGNSA. The CDR3 sequence is 15 residues long. The germline V and J ends were trimmed by 5 bases and 2 bases, with 16 bases remaining between them. The CDR3 DNA reads TGTGCCAGCAGCCGCTCGAGCACAGTAGCCTACGAGCAGTACTTC. It translates to CASSRSSTVAYEQYF. Variable domain in full (rest from reference TRBV7-2 and TRBJ2-7): GAGVSQSPSNKVTEKGKDVELRCDPISGHTALYWYRQSLGQGLEFLIYFQGNSAPDKSGLPSDRFSAERTGGSVSTLTIQRTQQEDSAVYLCASSRSSTVAYEQYFGPGTRLTVT.

This clonotype was seen at least ten times. The rearrangement joins TRBV4-1 to TRBJ1-5; D unresolved. The CDR3 is 16 amino acids. The germline CDR1 and CDR2 sequences are MGHRA and YSYEKL. With 1 base removed from V and 5 bases from J, the gap between germline ends came to 15 bases. The CDR3 protein is CASSQVVAGGYQPQHF. The DNA for the CDR3 is TGCGCCAGCAGCCAAGTGGTCGCAGGAGGGTATCAGCCCCAGCATTTT.

This clonotype was detected many times. This chain joins TRBV7-2 and TRBJ2-2; 10 nucleotides match TRBD2. This CDR3 region has 17 residues. CDR1 SGHTA and CDR2 FQGNSA come from the germline V gene. V was pared by 2 bases and J by 3 bases, with 6 bases of the junction left unmatched. The CDR3 spells CASSLLLLAGDTGELFF. The CDR3 coding sequence is TGTGCCAGCAGCTTATTGTTGCTAGCGGGGGACACCGGGGAGCTGTTTTTT.

In this sample, this clonotype turned up a few times. The junction and the germline gene differ at one end; a read error may be behind it. The chain has TRBV15 and TRBJ2-2; tentatively, D is TRBD2 (5 bases). The germline gives CDR1 LNHNV, CDR2 YYDKDF (reference sequence). The length of the CDR3 is 17 residues. CDR3 protein: CATSGEEEVLNTGELFF. CDR3 nucleotide sequence: TGTGCCACCAGCGGAGAGGAGGAGGTCTTGAACACCGGGGAGCTGTTTTTT.

This clonotype was seen ten or more times. The V and J genes are TRBV12-5 and TRBJ2-7; D not certain. The germline V gene encodes CDR1 LGHNT and CDR2 FRNRAP. Trimming took off 1 base at V and 2 bases at J, with 3 bases between the two ends. This CDR3 region has 12 residues. The CDR3 region has the DNA TGTGCTAGTGGTTTGGATCCCTACGAGCAGTACTTC. It specifies CASGLDPYEQYF.

This clonotype showed up many times. The CDR3 loop is CASSLALASGVEQFF. CDR3 sequence (DNA): TGTGCCAGCAGCTTAGCGCTTGCTAGCGGGGTTGAGCAGTTCTTC. The chain employs TRBV7-6 and TRBJ2-1, with 9 bases fitting TRBD2. The CDR3 runs 15 residues. Germline CDR1 and CDR2: SGHVS and FNYEAQ. The V segment lost 0 bases and the J segment 9 bases; nucleotides outside the gene matches: 6. The full variable domain, with the rest looked up from reference TRBV7-6 and TRBJ2-1, is GAGVSQSPRYKVTKRGQDVALRCDPISGHVSLYWYRQALGQGPEFLTYFNYEAQQDKSGLPNDRFSAERPEGSISTLTIQRTEQRDSAMYRCASSLALASGVEQFFGPGTRLTVL.

The CDR3: CATKRGQGADNEQFF. The CDR3 bases are TGTGCCACCAAAAGAGGACAGGGGGCAGACAATGAGCAGTTCTTC. The chain employs TRBV19 and TRBJ2-1; TRBD1 matches 11 bases. The CDR3 runs 15 residues. Losses at the gene ends were 10 bases for V and 5 bases for J; bases not matched to a gene: 10. Germline V gene sequence: CDR1 LNHDA, CDR2 SQIVND (reference sequence).

At least ten counts were recorded for this clonotype. The chain uses TRBV4-3 and TRBJ1-1, with 7 bases matching TRBD1. Germline V CDR1 and CDR2: LGHNA, YSLEER. V shed 4 bases and J 8 bases; nucleotides not matched to a gene: 4. The CDR3 extends over 12 amino acids. The CDR3 bases are TGCGCCAGCAGCCGGGGGGACAGCGAAGCTTTCTTT. This encodes CASSRGDSEAFF.

This clonotype was counted between two and nine times. This sequence joins TRBV27 and TRBJ1-1; D ambiguous. V was pared by 6 bases and J by 6 bases, with 14 bases between. In germline, CDR1 is MNHEY, CDR2 SMNVEV (reference sequence). The CDR3 is 13 amino acids. This CDR3 reads CASRATRAAEAFF. The CDR3 DNA is TGTGCCAGCAGAGCTACAAGGGCCGCTGAAGCTTTCTTT.

This clonotype appeared many times. This rearrangement joins TRBV19 to TRBJ2-1; weak D call: TRBD2 (6 bases). Trimming removed 3 bases from V and 4 bases from J, with 10 bases in between. The CDR3 spans 14 residues. Germline CDR1 and CDR2: LNHDA and SQIVND (reference sequence). The CDR3 nucleotides are TGTGCCAGTAGTATGGGGGGAACGTACAATGAGCAGTTCTTC. Amino acid sequence: CASSMGGTYNEQFF.

The table lists this clonotype with a few counts. V usage is TRBV7-2 and J usage is TRBJ1-4; TRBD1 aligns across 8 bases. The CDR3 spans 19 residues. The trim removed 5 bases at V and 0 bases at J, leaving 14 bases unmatched. CDR1 is SGHTA, CDR2 FQGNSA, per germline. This CDR3 reads CASSQPPDREWATNEKLFF. The DNA of the CDR3 is TGTGCCAGCAGCCAACCTCCGGACAGGGAATGGGCAACTAATGAAAAACTGTTTTTT.

The genes are TRBV5-4 and TRBJ2-5; D is ambiguous. The CDR3 length is 15 residues. Trimming cost V 4 bases and J 5 bases, with 18 bases left between them. The germline V gene has CDR1 SGHNT and CDR2 YYREEE (reference sequence). CDR3 loop: CASSTGPSPGETQYF. The CDR3 DNA reads TGTGCCAGCAGCACCGGACCCTCTCCCGGGGAGACCCAGTACTTC.

V usage is TRBV5-1 and J usage is TRBJ2-1; TRBD1 aligns across 7 bases. Germline values: CDR1 SGHRS, CDR2 YFSETQ. J lost 3 bases, V lost 4 bases, and 7 bases had no gene match. The CDR3 runs 15 residues. The CDR3 nucleotides read TGCGCCAGCAGCCCTTCCGGGACAGACTACAATGAGCAGTTCTTC. Its protein product is CASSPSGTDYNEQFF.